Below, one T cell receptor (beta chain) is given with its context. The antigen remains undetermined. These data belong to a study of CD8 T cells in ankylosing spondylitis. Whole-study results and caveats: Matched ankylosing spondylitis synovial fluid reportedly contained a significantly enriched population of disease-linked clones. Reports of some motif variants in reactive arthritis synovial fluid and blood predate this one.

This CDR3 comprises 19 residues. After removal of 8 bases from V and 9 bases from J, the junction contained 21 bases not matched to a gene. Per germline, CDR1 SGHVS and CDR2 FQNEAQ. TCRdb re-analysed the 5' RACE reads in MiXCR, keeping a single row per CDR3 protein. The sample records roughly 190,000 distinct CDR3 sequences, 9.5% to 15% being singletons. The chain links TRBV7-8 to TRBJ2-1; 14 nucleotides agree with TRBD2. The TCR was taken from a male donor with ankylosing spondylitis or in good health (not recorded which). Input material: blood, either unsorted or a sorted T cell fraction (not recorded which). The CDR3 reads CASLKGVETSGRALGEQFF. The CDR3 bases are TGTGCCAGCCTCAAGGGGGTCGAGACTAGCGGGAGGGCTTTGGGTGAGCAGTTCTTC.